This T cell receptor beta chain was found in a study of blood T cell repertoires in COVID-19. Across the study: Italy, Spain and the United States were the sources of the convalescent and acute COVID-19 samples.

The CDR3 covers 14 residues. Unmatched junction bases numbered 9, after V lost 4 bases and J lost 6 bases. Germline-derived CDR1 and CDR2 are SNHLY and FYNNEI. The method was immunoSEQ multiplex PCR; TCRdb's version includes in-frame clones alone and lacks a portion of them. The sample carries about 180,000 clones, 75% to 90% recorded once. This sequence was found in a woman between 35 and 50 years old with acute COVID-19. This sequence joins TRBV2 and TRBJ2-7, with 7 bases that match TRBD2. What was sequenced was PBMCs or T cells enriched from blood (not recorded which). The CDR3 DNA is TGTGCCAGCAGTGCCCACCCACGGGGGGTCGAGCAGTACTTC. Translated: CASSAHPRGVEQYF.